This TCR beta chain was obtained from a study of early T cells in non-severe SARS-CoV-2 infection. Study as a whole: Bulk RNA taken from unsorted whole blood was sequenced, leaving chains unpaired. Study findings and constraints: CD4 and private specificities were missed by VDJdb matching, which favored anti-spike CD8 responses.

Looked up from germline, CDR1 is KGHSH and CDR2 is LQKENI. J gave up 5 bases and V 3 bases, and 7 bases lay outside the gene matches. This CDR3 is built from 16 residues. This clonotype was observed at least ten times. The antigen remains undetermined. Individual cDNA molecules received unique molecular identifiers during library preparation. TCRdb reprocessed the 5' RACE reads with MiXCR, giving one entry per CDR3 protein. The data hold tens of thousands of distinct CDR3 sequences, with under 15% observed a single time. Sequencing used whole blood. This receptor was obtained from an adult who was a healthcare worker with PCR-confirmed SARS-CoV-2 infection or an uninfected control (not recorded which). The V and J genes are TRBV18 and TRBJ2-2; 9 bases are shared with TRBD1. This CDR3 is CASSPRQGVWTGELFF. CDR3 nucleotide sequence: TGTGCCAGCTCACCCCGACAGGGGGTTTGGACCGGGGAGCTGTTTTTT.